This T cell receptor beta chain was recorded in a study of blood T cell repertoires in COVID-19. Grouping used clinical history reported by participants in a survey and questionnaire. Among Cohort 3 donors, those recovered had two negative PCRs, clearance, or symptom resolution. Authors' analysis steps: Estimates of nucleated cell counts were drawn from the amplification of reference gene primers. The protocol was immunoSEQ multiplex PCR, while the TCRdb copy is restricted to in-frame clones and leaves out a portion. V, J and clone size were drawn from that table, and D and trimming were deduced from the DNA. The sample contains approximately 150,000 clones, around 80% of which appear only once. Trimming removed 6 bases at V and 5 bases at J, with 19 bases between. The CDR3 is 15 residues long. The germline gives CDR1 MNHEY, CDR2 SMNVEV (reference sequence).

The clonotype was recovered from a man aged 50-60 years who had recovered from COVID-19. The chain recombines TRBV27 with TRBJ1-2; D perhaps matches TRBD1 (6 bases). The sequencing input was PBMCs or T cells enriched from blood (not recorded which). CDR3 sequence reads: CASSNRAQGRYGYTF. Written as DNA, the CDR3 is TGTGCCAGCAGCAATCGAGCACAGGGACGATATGGCTACACCTTC.